Below are 13 T cell receptor beta chains sequenced from a single sample in a study of CD8+ T cells in alopecia areata. TCR sequencing used cDNA made by reverse transcription of extracted RNA. Using immunoSEQ multiplex PCR, the repertoire was profiled, and TCRdb retains in-frame clones only, with some absent. The top ten clones hold about 1.3% of a sample with around 190,000 clones, roughly three fifths of them seen once. The treatment: oral pan-JAK inhibitor, 5-10 mg twice daily. Sequencing used CD4+ T cells sorted from blood, obtained at week 49, from a patient treated with tofacitinib. The source is a human donor with alopecia areata.

This clone has only a few counts. V and J are TRBV5-1 and TRBJ2-5; D not certain. V shed 0 bases and J shed 5 bases, with 8 bases lying between them. Germline V lookup: CDR1 SGHRS, CDR2 YFSETQ. CDR3 length: 13 amino acids. CDR3 amino acids: CASSLGQSETQYF. The DNA of the CDR3 is TGCGCCAGCAGCTTGGGCCAGTCGGAGACCCAGTACTTC.

This clone was seen more than once but under ten times. V usage is TRBV18 and J usage is TRBJ2-7; possibly TRBD1 for D (6 bases). The CDR3 is made up of 15 amino acids. Germline lookup yields CDR1 KGHSH and CDR2 LQKENI. V gave up 3 bases and J gave up 2 bases, with 14 bases separating them. In DNA form, the CDR3 reads TGTGCCAGCTCACCTACAGGGAAGAGGACCTACGAGCAGTACTTC. Encoded protein: CASSPTGKRTYEQYF.

Only one count was recorded for this clone. The J gene is TRBJ1-2, the V gene TRBV29-1, with D perhaps TRBD1 (6 bases). Germline CDR1 SQVTM, CDR2 ANQGSEA. The CDR3 sequence is 16 residues long. Trimming took off 4 bases at V and 4 bases at J, with 22 bases between the two ends. The CDR3: CSVVFRGGRGSYGYTF. In nucleotides, the CDR3 is TGCAGCGTTGTCTTTCGTGGCGGCAGGGGATCCTATGGCTACACCTTC.

This clone was seen a few times. The V and J genes are TRBV2 and TRBJ1-3; 7 bases are a match to TRBD1. Looked up from germline, CDR1 is SNHLY and CDR2 is FYNNEI. This CDR3 spans 13 amino acids. The V segment lost 9 bases and the J segment 14 bases; nucleotides outside the gene matches: 16. CDR3 nucleotides: TGTGCCAGTTCACCGACAGGGCCTCAATCCGTATATTTT. This translates into CASSPTGPQSVYF.

V gene TRBV29-1 combines with J gene TRBJ1-2; 10 positions agree with TRBD1. The CDR3 is 14 amino acids. The germline V gene has CDR1 SQVTM and CDR2 ANQGSEA. The junction had 9 bases not matched to a gene; V was cut back by 5 bases and J by 6 bases. CDR3 sequence: CSVRSPGQGHGYTF. The CDR3, as DNA: TGCAGCGTTCGTTCCCCGGGACAGGGGCATGGCTACACCTTC.

The chain carries TRBV5-1 and TRBJ1-4, with D uncertain. The CDR3 loop spans 14 amino acids. Germline V gene sequence: CDR1 SGHRS, CDR2 YFSETQ. The germline V and J ends were trimmed by 2 bases and 8 bases, with 13 bases remaining between them. CDR3 residues: CASSFSPSGEKLFF. The CDR3 bases are TGCGCCAGCAGCTTTTCGCCCAGTGGGGAAAAACTGTTTTTT.

The V and J genes are TRBV29-1 and TRBJ1-1; D ambiguous. V dropped 3 bases and J dropped 0 bases, with 8 bases sitting between them. CDR1 and CDR2 (germline): SQVTM, ANQGSEA. This CDR3 comprises 13 residues. The CDR3: CSVDRRLNTEAFF. The CDR3 nucleotides are TGCAGCGTTGATCGCAGATTGAACACTGAAGCTTTCTTT.

The CDR3 sequence is CASSLEISDYTDTQYF. Written as DNA, the CDR3 is TGCGCCAGCAGCCTAGAAATTAGCGACTACACAGATACGCAGTATTTT. V usage is TRBV4-3 and J usage is TRBJ2-3, with a weak D call TRBD2 (5 bases). From germline, CDR1 is LGHNA and CDR2 YSLEER. This CDR3 has 16 amino acids. Trimming took 4 bases from V and 2 from J, leaving 16 bases between them.

This chain joins TRBV30 and TRBJ2-2; TRBD2 matches at 7 bases. The V gene's germline CDR1 is GTSNPN and CDR2 SVGIG (reference sequence). V trimming: 0 bases; J trimming: 8 bases; junction bases outside the gene matches: 9. The CDR3 consists of 15 residues. CDR3 DNA sequence: TGTGCCTGGAGTGTACGAGCGGGGCGTGGGGGGGAGCTGTTTTTT. This gives the protein CAWSVRAGRGGELFF.

There are a few counts of this clone. The V and J genes are TRBV29-1 and TRBJ1-4; a weak D match, TRBD1 (5 bases). Trimming removed 2 bases at V and 8 bases at J, with 9 bases between. There are 12 residues in the CDR3. CDR1 is SQVTM, CDR2 ANQGSEA, per germline. DNA for the CDR3: TGCAGCGTTGAAATCGACAGAGAAAAACTGTTTTTT. It codes for CSVEIDREKLFF. The full variable domain, rest sourced from reference TRBV29-1 and TRBJ1-4, is SAVISQKPSRDICQRGTSLTIQCQVDSQVTMMFWYRQQPGQSLTLIATANQGSEATYESGFVIDKFPISRPNLTFSTLTVSNMSPEDSSIYLCSVEIDREKLFFGSGTQLSVL.

The CDR3, as DNA: TGTGCCTGGAGTAAGGGGGAGACCCAGTACTTC. Its translation: CAWSKGETQYF. The chain uses TRBV30 and TRBJ2-5, with D maybe TRBD1 (5 bases). The V gene's germline CDR1 is GTSNPN and CDR2 SVGIG (reference sequence). The CDR3 extends over 11 amino acids. V was trimmed by 2 bases and J by 5 bases, leaving 6 bases between them.

The rearrangement joins TRBV30 to TRBJ2-4, with a possible D match to TRBD2 (5 bases). CDR1 and CDR2 from the germline V gene are GTSNPN and SVGIG (reference sequence). This CDR3 spans 14 amino acids. V was shortened by 2 bases and J by 0 bases, with 8 bases between the two germline ends. CDR3: CAWSRTLAKNIQYF. The CDR3 DNA reads as TGTGCCTGGAGTCGGACTCTAGCCAAAAACATTCAGTACTTC.

This clone has a single count. The chain joins TRBV15 to TRBJ2-7; 8 bases line up with TRBD1. V shed 8 bases and J 2 bases; nucleotides not matched to a gene: 2. The CDR3 length is 12 residues. From germline, CDR1 is LNHNV and CDR2 YYDKDF (reference sequence). Here the CDR3 reads CATGTGPYEQYF. The DNA for the CDR3 is TGTGCCACCGGGACAGGCCCCTACGAGCAGTACTTC.